This TCR beta chain was sequenced for a study of blood T cell repertoires in COVID-19 (TCRdb year 2020). About the investigation overall: Collaborator samples came from the United States, Italy and Spain and covered acute and convalescent phases of COVID-19. The material from the prospective study consisted of cDNA or gDNA derived from T cells, B-cell-depleted T cells, or PBMCs. Deeply sampled blood TCRbeta repertoires from subjects exposed to, actively infected with, or recovered from COVID-19 were included in the dataset. The repertoires were released in a freely available public database meant as a resource for research on the immune response to SARS-CoV-2. Samples came from the ongoing ImmuneRACE study (first 160 participants) plus 1,254 subjects from 6 global collaborators. The sample metadata nearly always contained a de-identified subject ID, COVID-19 status, age in years and sex. HLA class I and class II types, where available, came from metadata supplied by the sample provider rather than from assay-based typing. General conclusions and limits of the study: The amount of clinical and demographic metadata varied by source and participant and was provided uncurated.

The collaborating institutions used their own protocols to collect whole blood in K2EDTA tubes. Collaborator samples were shipped for TCRbeta analysis as frozen whole blood, isolated PBMCs, or DNA extracted from either sample type. Sequences LGHDT (CDR1) and YNNKEL (CDR2) are obtained from the germline V gene (reference sequence). Deletion took 0 bases off V and 2 bases off J, with a span of 14 bases between the germline ends. Inclusive of the bounding cysteine and phenylalanine, the CDR3 is 16 residues long. The read is trimmed to its CDR3 DNA, 48 bases read in frame from base 1. The immunoSEQ Assay, a bias-controlled multiplex PCR, was used to amplify TCRbeta CDR3 regions from genomic DNA. The original pipeline was this. The number of nucleated cells in each sample was estimated from the amplification of reference gene primers within the assay. To quantify the absolute abundance of each unique TCRbeta CDR3 rearrangement, sequence reads were collapsed and filtered. Productive Simpson clonality was computed per sample as the square root of Simpson's diversity index over productive rearrangements. The table was pulled from immuneACCESS by TCRdb, which kept in-frame rearrangements only. Such tables lose some clones; where checked, under half of the loss comes from unresolved V genes, and the rest has no known cause. The V and J calls and clone size come from that table; D and trimming were worked out from the DNA. Recorded for this sample are roughly 120,000 clones; under 95% of them occurred a single time. The ten largest clonotypes hold under 4.5% of the sample.

Details on this clone: What antigen it recognizes has not been identified. No base quality values were provided; no much bigger clone lies one nucleotide off.

This receptor was taken from a man aged 45-60 years with active COVID-19. Rearrangement joined TRBV3-1 (or the pseudogene TRBV3-2) to TRBJ2-7; the D gene is possibly TRBD1, with 5 bases matching. Input material: peripheral blood. The CDR3 corresponds to CASSQEGQGPPYEQYF. The DNA sequence is TGTGCCAGCAGCCAAGAGGGGCAAGGCCCTCCCTACGAGCAGTACTTC.